One and the same sample provided the 5 T cell receptor beta chains below, sequenced in a study of blood T cell repertoires in COVID-19. The assay was immunoSEQ multiplex PCR, and TCRdb's table has in-frame clones only and misses some. The sample consists of roughly 200,000 clones, approximately 88% of them appearing once. The sequenced sample was peripheral blood. These TCRs come from a woman aged 25 to 45 with acute or convalescent COVID-19.

This clone was picked up one time. V usage is TRBV11-2 and J usage is TRBJ2-5; 7 bases agree with TRBD2. V gave up 5 bases and J gave up 5 bases; unmatched junction bases: 14. Looked up from germline, CDR1 is SGHAT and CDR2 is FQNNGV. This CDR3 contains 16 residues. CDR3 DNA sequence: TGTGCCAGCAGCGGGTGGGGGAGGCCCGGGAGGGAGACCCAGTACTTC. It specifies CASSGWGRPGRETQYF.

The chain couples TRBV5-4 to TRBJ2-1, with a tentative D call TRBD1 (5 bases). Trimming pared 3 bases from V and 4 bases from J, leaving 11 bases between. The germline V gene encodes CDR1 SGHNT and CDR2 YYREEE (reference sequence). This CDR3 is 14 amino acids long. The CDR3 DNA reads as TGTGCCAGCAGCTACACAGGAGTTTACAATGAGCAGTTCTTC. It encodes CASSYTGVYNEQFF.

The rearrangement uses TRBV28 and TRBJ2-1, with 10 positions matching TRBD2. CDR3 length equals 18 residues. Trimming at V came to 6 bases and at J to 4 bases, leaving 15 bases not matched to a gene. Per the germline V gene, CDR1 is MDHEN and CDR2 is SYDVKM. CDR3 in DNA: TGTGCCAGCAGCTCCCTTGTGGCCACTAGCGGGGCTTACAATGAGCAGTTCTTC. Protein: CASSSLVATSGAYNEQFF.

V usage is TRBV19 and J usage is TRBJ2-3; D remains ambiguous. The germline V gene encodes CDR1 LNHDA and CDR2 SQIVND (reference sequence). This CDR3 has 14 residues. V shed 3 bases and J shed 3 bases, with 10 bases lying between them. CDR3: CASSILALTDTQYF. As DNA, the CDR3 is TGTGCCAGTAGTATCTTGGCACTAACAGATACGCAGTATTTT.

The count of this clone is one. The V call is TRBV11-3, the J call TRBJ2-3; D remains unclear. Trimming stripped 7 bases from V and 4 bases from J, with 12 bases between. From germline, CDR1 is SGHNT and CDR2 YENEEA. The CDR3 consists of 13 residues. CDR3 DNA sequence: TGTGCCAGCACCTCGACTTGGGCAGATACGCAGTATTTT. Its protein is CASTSTWADTQYF.